Presented here are 32 T cell receptor beta chains from one specimen sequenced in a study of T cell changes during pregnancy in multiple sclerosis. The method was immunoSEQ multiplex PCR; TCRdb's version includes in-frame clones alone and lacks a portion of them. Of 70,000 to 90,000 clones listed, about 93% are singletons. The sample consisted of peripheral blood, taken in the first trimester of pregnancy. These receptors were collected from a female donor with multiple sclerosis, enrolled in a pregnancy study.

The chain carries TRBV5-1 and TRBJ2-7, with TRBD2 matching 8 bases. With V trimmed by 6 bases and J by 3 bases, 5 bases remained unmatched. This CDR3 comprises 13 residues. From germline, CDR1 is SGHRS and CDR2 YFSETQ. The CDR3 spells CASTISGGYEQYF. The CDR3 nucleotides are TGCGCCAGCACCATAAGCGGGGGCTACGAGCAGTACTTC.

This rearrangement joins TRBV18 to TRBJ1-1; D is unresolved. Trimming stripped 3 bases from V and 7 bases from J, with 18 bases between. This CDR3 is built from 15 residues. Germline V gene sequence: CDR1 KGHSH, CDR2 LQKENI. CDR3 region: CASSPTTGSHLEAFF. The CDR3 DNA reads TGTGCCAGCTCACCCACGACGGGATCCCACCTTGAAGCTTTCTTT.

J is TRBJ1-4 and V is TRBV5-1; tentatively, D is TRBD1 (5 bases). Germline-derived CDR1 and CDR2 are SGHRS and YFSETQ. Trimming took off 8 bases at V and 5 bases at J, with 16 bases between the two ends. CDR3 length equals 14 residues. The CDR3 sequence: CASKPQGTNEKLFF. The DNA of the CDR3 is TGCGCCAGTAAACCTCAGGGTACCAATGAAAAACTGTTTTTT.

This clone appeared once. The chain has TRBV7-9 and TRBJ2-5; a weak D match, TRBD2 (7 bases). There are 17 residues in the CDR3. The germline CDR1 and CDR2 sequences are SEHNR and FQNEAQ (reference sequence). Trimming took off 2 bases at V and 1 base at J, with 17 bases between the two ends. The CDR3 DNA reads TGTGCCAGCAGCTTACCCACAGGGAGGGGCTCCCAAGAGACCCAGTACTTC. Protein sequence: CASSLPTGRGSQETQYF.

The rearrangement links TRBV9 to TRBJ2-7, with 10 bases lining up with TRBD2. The CDR3 is 16 residues long. Per germline, CDR1 SGDLS and CDR2 YYNGEE. V gave up 2 bases and J gave up 2 bases; unmatched junction bases: 7. CDR3 region: CASSVRGAGGPYEQYF. CDR3 in DNA: TGTGCCAGCAGCGTGCGTGGAGCGGGGGGGCCCTACGAGCAGTACTTC.

The V gene is TRBV5-4, the J gene TRBJ1-3; maybe TRBD1 (6 bases). V lost 7 bases and J 4 bases, leaving 15 bases between the germline ends. Germline loops: CDR1 SGHNT, CDR2 YYREEE (reference sequence). CDR3 length equals 14 residues. The CDR3 DNA reads TGTGCCAGCGGGATACAGGGAGCGGGAAACACCATATATTTT. Amino acids: CASGIQGAGNTIYF. Full variable domain (outside the CDR3, taken from reference TRBV5-4 and TRBJ1-3): ETGVTQSPTHLIKTRGQQVTLRCSSQSGHNTVSWYQQALGQGPQFIFQYYREEENGRGNFPPRFSGLQFPNYSSELNVNALELDDSALYLCASGIQGAGNTIYFGEGSWLTVV.

CDR3 in amino acids: CASSSDREAFF. CDR3 DNA sequence: TGTGCCAGCAGCTCGGACAGGGAAGCTTTCTTT. The chain carries TRBV14 and TRBJ1-1; 7 nucleotides match TRBD1. This CDR3 spans 11 amino acids. V lost 5 bases to trimming and J lost 8 bases; unmatched junction nucleotides: 2. Germline lookup yields CDR1 SGHDN and CDR2 FVKESK.

This chain links TRBV9 with TRBJ2-5; tentative D call: TRBD2 (5 bases). V lost 4 bases and J 3 bases, leaving 22 bases between the germline ends. Germline V gene data show CDR1 as SGDLS and CDR2 as YYNGEE. CDR3 size: 17 residues. The CDR3 reads CASSLTRGINPKETQYF. CDR3 DNA sequence: TGTGCCAGCAGCCTCACGAGAGGGATCAACCCGAAAGAGACCCAGTACTTC.

The rearrangement links TRBV7-3 to TRBJ2-2; perhaps TRBD1 as D (6 bases). There are 13 residues in the CDR3. Per the germline V gene, CDR1 is SGHTA and CDR2 is FQGTGA. Between the trimmed V and J ends, which lost 4 bases and 5 bases, there was a span of 8 bases. CDR3 sequence reads: CASSYRVTGELFF. The DNA of the CDR3 is TGTGCCAGCAGCTACAGGGTTACCGGGGAGCTGTTTTTT. Using reference TRBV7-3 and TRBJ2-2 for the parts outside the CDR3, the full variable domain is GAGVSQTPSNKVTEKGKYVELRCDPISGHTALYWYRQSLGQGPEFLIYFQGTGAADDSGLPNDRFFAVRPEGSVSTLKIQRTERGDSAVYLCASSYRVTGELFFGEGSRLTVL.

V and J are TRBV28 and TRBJ1-5; D remains ambiguous. Trimming removed 2 bases at V and 0 bases at J, with 11 bases between. The germline CDR1 and CDR2 sequences are MDHEN and SYDVKM. The CDR3 contains 16 residues. CDR3 sequence (DNA): TGTGCCAGCAGTTTACCCTGGGGAGATAGCAATCAGCCCCAGCATTTT. This sequence encodes CASSLPWGDSNQPQHF.

A single count supports this clone. J is TRBJ1-2 and V is TRBV9, with TRBD1 as a possible D gene (6 bases). V lost 4 bases and J lost 5, with 15 bases in between. Germline values: CDR1 SGDLS, CDR2 YYNGEE. There are 14 residues in the CDR3. CDR3 residues: CASSPWEGGYGYTF. In DNA, the CDR3 is TGTGCCAGCAGCCCATGGGAGGGGGGGTATGGCTACACCTTC.

V usage is TRBV18 and J usage is TRBJ2-5, with 8 bases matching TRBD2. Germline V gene data show CDR1 as KGHSH and CDR2 as LQKENI. This CDR3 comprises 16 residues. J gave up 2 bases and V 1 base, and 6 bases lay outside the gene matches. The CDR3 DNA reads as TGTGCCAGCTCACCACTTAGGACTAGCCCTCAAGAGACCCAGTACTTC. This codes for CASSPLRTSPQETQYF.

Comments on this clone: The junction does not match germline at one end; this may be a read error. The rearrangement links TRBV2 to TRBJ2-3, with 10 positions matching TRBD2. Looked up from germline, CDR1 is SNHLY and CDR2 is FYNNEI. The CDR3 is 10 amino acids. The CDR3 nucleotides read TGTGCCAGCAGTGGGACTAGCGGATACTTT. Translated: CASSGTSGYF.

The rearrangement links TRBV27 to TRBJ1-1; possible D gene TRBD1, 6 bases. The germline V and J ends were trimmed by 5 bases and 1 base, with 14 bases remaining between them. The CDR3 extends over 15 amino acids. Germline CDR1 and CDR2: MNHEY and SMNVEV (reference sequence). CDR3 sequence reads: CASSIQGSGNTEAFF. CDR3 bases: TGTGCCAGCAGTATACAGGGAAGCGGGAACACTGAAGCTTTCTTT.

This chain uses TRBV27 with TRBJ2-7, with D possibly TRBD1 on 7 matching bases. Germline CDR1 reads MNHEY; CDR2 reads SMNVEV (reference sequence). This CDR3 is built from 14 residues. Deletions cut 6 bases from V and 2 bases from J, with 14 bases between. The CDR3 DNA reads as TGTGCCAGCAGCAGGGGGGACGGTACCTACGAGCAGTACTTC. Translating gives CASSRGDGTYEQYF.

This chain links TRBV9 with TRBJ2-2; tentatively, D is TRBD1 (6 bases). Germline CDR1 SGDLS, CDR2 YYNGEE. Trimming shortened V by 3 bases and J by 15 bases, and 15 bases separated the two germline ends. The CDR3 contains 12 residues. This chain's CDR3 is CASSADRPELFF. The CDR3 DNA follows: TGTGCCAGCAGCGCCGACAGGCCTGAGTTGTTTTTT.

The chain is built from TRBV21-1 and TRBJ2-1; the table's D call of TRBD2 was not tested on the DNA. TRBV21-1 has pseudogene status. The CDR3 totals 16 residues. This chain's CDR3 is CASSKERTRDPNEQFF. In DNA, the CDR3 is TGTGCCAGCAGCAAAGAAAGGACTAGGGACCCCAATGAGCAGTTCTTC.

The chain recombines TRBV7-3 with TRBJ2-5; TRBD1 might be the D (6 bases). Germline values: CDR1 SGHTA, CDR2 FQGTGA. V lost 3 bases and J lost 0, with 14 bases in between. This CDR3 has 16 residues. CDR3 sequence: CASSLRGFSDQETQYF. The CDR3 nucleotides are TGTGCCAGCAGCTTGAGGGGGTTTTCAGACCAAGAGACCCAGTACTTC.

J is TRBJ2-3 and V is TRBV12-5; D is unresolved. Germline V gene data show CDR1 as LGHNT and CDR2 as FRNRAP. CDR3 size: 12 residues. Trimming took off 6 bases at V and 3 bases at J, with 7 bases between the two ends. CDR3 amino acids: CASGPNTDTQYF. In nucleotides, the CDR3 is TGTGCTAGTGGCCCAAATACAGATACGCAGTATTTT.

The chain's CDR3 is CASSQDPGSSGANVLTF. The CDR3 DNA follows: TGCGCCAGCAGCCAAGACCCGGGTAGCTCTGGGGCCAACGTCCTGACTTTC. The chain joins TRBV4-1 to TRBJ2-6; no clear D gene. This CDR3 is built from 17 residues. Per germline, CDR1 MGHRA and CDR2 YSYEKL. The V end was cut by 0 bases, the J end by 0 bases, with 9 bases between.

The chain joins TRBV5-1 to TRBJ1-4; possible D gene TRBD1, 6 bases. V lost 4 bases to trimming and J lost 0 bases, with 10 bases between them. The V gene's germline CDR1 is SGHRS and CDR2 YFSETQ. The CDR3 consists of 15 residues. The CDR3 coding sequence is TGCGCCAGCAGCCCGGGACACCCAACTAATGAAAAACTGTTTTTT. This sequence encodes CASSPGHPTNEKLFF. Based on the CDR3 plus reference TRBV5-1 and TRBJ1-4, the full variable domain is KAGVTQTPRYLIKTRGQQVTLSCSPISGHRSVSWYQQTPGQGLQFLFEYFSETQRNKGNFPGRFSGRQFSNSRSEMNVSTLELGDSALYLCASSPGHPTNEKLFFGSGTQLSVL.

The V gene is TRBV6-5, the J gene TRBJ1-5; tentatively, D is TRBD1 (6 bases). Germline-derived CDR1 and CDR2 are MNHEY and SVGAGI. The CDR3 covers 14 residues. The V and J ends lost 7 bases and 2 bases respectively, with 12 bases between them. CDR3 protein: CASTSGDRNQPQHF. Here the CDR3 DNA reads TGTGCCAGCACCTCAGGGGACCGCAATCAGCCCCAGCATTTT.

The chain combines TRBV2 with TRBJ2-1; the D gene is possibly TRBD2 (5 bases). The length of the CDR3 is 13 residues. Germline CDR1 and CDR2: SNHLY and FYNNEI. Trimming took 8 bases from V and 2 from J, leaving 10 bases between them. The CDR3 sequence is CASGRNPYNEQFF. The CDR3, as DNA: TGTGCCAGCGGGAGAAATCCCTACAATGAGCAGTTCTTC.

CDR3 residues: CASSSGTSGSRGYF. The CDR3 coding sequence is TGTGCCAGCAGCTCCGGGACTAGCGGGAGTCGCGGGTACTTC. This sequence joins TRBV5-5 and TRBJ2-7; 14 nucleotides align to TRBD2. This CDR3 comprises 14 residues. J lost 12 bases, V lost 3 bases, and 8 bases had no gene match. Germline V gene sequence: CDR1 SGHKS, CDR2 YYEKEE (reference sequence).

The chain combines TRBV7-6 with TRBJ1-1; D ambiguous. The CDR3 length is 15 residues. The V and J ends lost 2 bases and 1 base respectively, with 11 bases between them. CDR1 is SGHVS, CDR2 FNYEAQ, per germline. DNA of the CDR3: TGTGCCAGCAGCTTACCCACGGTCCCGAACACTGAAGCTTTCTTT. The encoded protein is CASSLPTVPNTEAFF.

This chain links TRBV10-2 with TRBJ1-1; 9 nucleotides match TRBD1. The germline V gene has CDR1 WSHSY and CDR2 SAAADI. The trim removed 2 bases at V and 4 bases at J, leaving 8 bases unmatched. The CDR3 totals 16 residues. The CDR3 sequence: CASSEGTGLLGTEAFF. In DNA form, the CDR3 reads TGCGCCAGCAGTGAGGGGACAGGGCTTCTGGGCACTGAAGCTTTCTTT.

As DNA, the CDR3 is TGTGCCAGCAGCACCCCCGGGACAGGGTTCACCGGGGAGCTGTTTTTT. It is translated as CASSTPGTGFTGELFF. This chain links TRBV28 with TRBJ2-2; 9 bases align to TRBD1. The germline CDR1 and CDR2 sequences are MDHEN and SYDVKM. V lost 6 bases and J lost 4; bases outside the gene matches: 9. The CDR3 totals 16 residues.

The V and J genes are TRBV27 and TRBJ2-7; 7 nucleotides match TRBD1. The CDR3 is 15 residues long. Losses at the gene ends were 4 bases for V and 4 bases for J; bases not matched to a gene: 10. Germline assignment: CDR1 MNHEY and CDR2 SMNVEV (reference sequence). This chain's CDR3 is CASSSSDRKEYEQYF. Written as DNA, the CDR3 is TGTGCCAGCAGTTCCTCGGACAGGAAGGAGTACGAGCAGTACTTC.

This clone was seen once. The V gene is TRBV6-4, the J gene TRBJ2-3; 7 positions agree with TRBD1. J gave up 0 bases and V 5 bases, and 5 bases lay outside the gene matches. CDR3 length: 15 amino acids. Germline V gene lookup returns CDR1 MRHNA and CDR2 SNTAGT. The CDR3 DNA sequence: TGTGCCAGCAGTTCGACAGGGTCTAGCACAGATACGCAGTATTTT. Its protein is CASSSTGSSTDTQYF.

This chain links TRBV9 with TRBJ2-5, with TRBD2 identical over 7 bases. V shed 0 bases, J shed 5 bases, and the junction held 7 bases outside the gene matches. The CDR3 totals 15 residues. The germline gives CDR1 SGDLS, CDR2 YYNGEE. Here the CDR3 DNA reads TGTGCCAGCAGCGTAGCGGGGGGAGACCCTGAGACCCAGTACTTC. Its translation: CASSVAGGDPETQYF.

The CDR3 DNA is TGTGCCAGCAGCTTAGTAGACAGCTACACTGAAGCTTTCTTT. As protein: CASSLVDSYTEAFF. This chain links TRBV7-9 with TRBJ1-1, with D possibly matching TRBD1 (5 bases). The V and J ends lost 1 base and 3 bases respectively, with 9 bases between them. Germline loops: CDR1 SEHNR, CDR2 FQNEAQ (reference sequence). The CDR3 is 14 residues long. Variable domain in full (rest from reference TRBV7-9 and TRBJ1-1): DTGVSQNPRHKITKRGQNVTFRCDPISEHNRLYWYRQTLGQGPEFLTYFQNEAQLEKSRLLSDRFSAERPKGSFSTLEIQRTEQGDSAMYLCASSLVDSYTEAFFGQGTRLTVV.

The sample holds one count of this clone. The J gene is TRBJ2-5, the V gene TRBV5-4; 7 bases match TRBD1. The ends lost 0 bases at V and 2 bases at J; junction bases unmatched: 16. CDR1 and CDR2 from the germline V gene are SGHNT and YYREEE (reference sequence). The CDR3 runs 19 residues. The CDR3 spells CASSLGGTVPTVAQETQYF. The DNA for the CDR3 is TGTGCCAGCAGCTTGGGGGGGACAGTACCCACTGTTGCACAAGAGACCCAGTACTTC.